This record concerns one T cell receptor (beta chain) sequence. This clonotype was observed a handful of times. Its recognized antigen is unknown. No much larger clonotype is one base removed from it; base qualities were not supplied. The data belong to a study of Graves' ophthalmopathy and Graves' hyperthyroidism listed by TCRdb under 2018. Notes on the research overall: Peripheral blood was collected at initial diagnosis, before any treatment. The independent validation cohort included under 20 hyperthyroidism patients plus 17 patients who later progressed from hyperthyroidism to ophthalmopathy. In roughly 6 hyperthyroidism patients, T-cell repertoires of thyroid tissue and blood were compared. The study used TCR beta repertoire signatures to distinguish Graves' ophthalmopathy from Graves' hyperthyroidism and to predict progression to ophthalmopathy. A discovery set of 90 to 100 patients (approximately 45 ophthalmopathy, fewer than 60 stable hyperthyroidism) was enrolled to explore V-J signatures distinguishing ophthalmopathy from hyperthyroidism. Once sampling was done, hyperthyroidism patients were given methimazole at a starting dose of 30 mg daily, while ophthalmopathy patients were given high-dose intravenous methylprednisolone. In total, some 130 blood samples were TCR-sequenced: fewer than 50 ophthalmopathy, some 75 hyperthyroidism and about 17 hyperthyroidism-to-ophthalmopathy patients.

A patient counted as having stable hyperthyroidism if there was no progression to ophthalmopathy within 18 months of follow-up. Hyperthyroidism patients were newly diagnosed, were aged 18 to 65 years, and had a disease duration under 2 months. Patients were excluded if they had other autoimmune diseases, uncontrolled infections, pregnancy or lactation. Diagnosis was based on clinical symptoms, serum thyroxine, TRAb, thyroid ultrasound and orbital computed tomography. Ficoll-Paque density gradient centrifugation was used to isolate PBMCs from about 9 ml of fresh peripheral blood. Total RNA was extracted with Trizol reagent and quality-checked on an Agilent 2100 Bioanalyzer. For repertoire sequencing, TCR beta CDR3 regions were amplified from RNA transcripts. HTBI primers and the Qiagen OneStep RT-PCR kit were used in a first-round RT-PCR, which was followed by a second-round multiplex PCR, size selection and purification. The libraries underwent paired-end sequencing with 100 bp reads on an Illumina HiSeq2000. On the authors' methods: Reads were processed with SOAPnuke, discarding reads with adapters, uncalled bases, mean Phred below 15, or no exact constant-primer or identifier match. High-quality paired reads were merged with COPE v1.2.5. Each unique nucleotide sequence was defined as a clonotype, and clonotypes were aligned to IMGT TRB V, D and J references with MiTCR v1.1. Analysis was restricted to V-J combinations with a frequency above 0.0001, which covered approximately 99% of repertoires. For each V-J combination, a TCR clonal expansion and chaos score was defined as F50 clonal expansion divided by the chaos observed in the TCRdist matrix. Welch's t-statistics and random forest were used to reduce the features to about twelve V-J combinations, which were then used as input to a naive Bayes classifier. The similarity between thyroid and blood repertoires was quantified using the Morisita-Horn index. TCRdb passed the public sequencing reads through fastp at Q25 and MiXCR, retaining productive beta sequences. Every distinct CDR3 protein forms one entry, paired with its most common genes and DNA. TCRdb's processing, not the authors', yielded these V and J calls. The table for this sample lists 300,000 to 400,000 distinct CDR3 sequences; approximately 18% of them were counted only once. The top ten constitute about 2.4% of the sample.

General findings and caveats noted by the study authors: Among expanded thyroid clonotypes with frequency above 0.001, most also showed up in blood, which suggests that blood repertoires may reflect the thyroid immune response. No statistical method was used to predetermine the sample size, and group allocation was not hidden from the investigators. In validation, the model predicted ophthalmopathy progression with roughly 68% sensitivity and 72.22% specificity; 12 predicted patients were CT-confirmed with GO in a median of around 6.5 months. Ophthalmopathy was separated from stable hyperthyroidism by the 13-signature model with around 89% sensitivity and around 81% specificity in cross-validation and with 80%/75% in the test set.

The CDR3 spans 13 residues, from the cysteine through the phenylalanine. Left in the record is the CDR3 DNA by itself, 39 bases read in frame from the first base. The germline V gene supplies CDR1 SNHLY and CDR2 FYNNEI. The trim is 5 bases for V and 7 bases for J, with a gap of 12 bases between the germline ends. This clonotype was obtained from an adult woman with stable Graves' hyperthyroidism. The sample consisted of peripheral blood. The chain is encoded by TRBV2 joined to TRBJ1-5; matching of 5 bases hints at TRBD1 as the D gene. The DNA reads TGTGCCAGCAGTCAGGGTATAGGGCAGCCCCAGCATTTT. Translated, this is CASSQGIGQPQHF.